The next 14 T cell receptor beta chains were all read from a single sample in a study of immune cell composition in non-small cell lung cancer. Repertoires were generated with immunoSEQ multiplex PCR, while TCRdb's copy carries only in-frame clones and drops some. Seen here are over 1,500 clones, roughly two thirds observed once, and the top ten hold 15%. Normal lung was sampled as far from the tumour as possible, at least 3 cm. Sequences were obtained from non-adjacent lung tissue. Receptors were obtained from a human donor with non-small cell lung cancer.

The chain links TRBV2 to TRBJ1-1; a possible D gene is TRBD1 (6 bases). Trimming took off 8 bases at V and 6 bases at J, with 16 bases between the two ends. The germline V gene has CDR1 SNHLY and CDR2 FYNNEI. The CDR3 runs to 13 residues. CDR3 sequence reads: CASEQGRIAEAFF. CDR3 in DNA: TGTGCCAGCGAACAGGGAAGGATTGCTGAAGCTTTCTTT.

This clone has more than one count but fewer than ten. This chain uses TRBV27 with TRBJ1-2; 10 positions agree with TRBD1. With V trimmed by 0 bases and J by 5 bases, 9 bases remained unmatched. Germline CDR1 reads MNHEY; CDR2 reads SMNVEV (reference sequence). The CDR3 is made up of 17 amino acids. CDR3 amino acids: CASSLSKGGTGVYGYTF. CDR3 nucleotide sequence: TGTGCCAGCAGTTTATCGAAGGGCGGGACAGGGGTTTATGGCTACACCTTC.

As to this clone: One junction end does not reproduce the germline sequence, and a read error may be involved. J is TRBJ2-5 and V is TRBV7-2; the D gene is possibly TRBD1 (5 bases). CDR3 size: 13 residues. Per germline, CDR1 SGHTA and CDR2 FQGNSA. The CDR3 protein is CASSLDRQRRQYF. CDR3 DNA sequence: TGTGCCAGCAGTTTAGACCGACAGAGACGCCAGTACTTC.

In nucleotides, the CDR3 is TGTGCCAGTAGTCTACGGCAGGGTGATGGCTACACCTTC. It is translated as CASSLRQGDGYTF. The rearrangement uses TRBV19 and TRBJ1-2; a weak D match, TRBD1 (5 bases). CDR1 is LNHDA, CDR2 SQIVND, per germline (reference sequence). CDR3 length equals 13 residues. V lost 5 bases, J lost 6 bases, and 13 bases lay in between.

The chain links TRBV7-8 to TRBJ2-7; no clear D. This CDR3 is 14 amino acids long. The V end was cut by 1 base, the J end by 0 bases, with 7 bases between. Germline V gene data show CDR1 as SGHVS and CDR2 as FQNEAQ. DNA of the CDR3: TGTGCCAGCAGCTTAGGTCGCAGCTCCTACGAGCAGTACTTC. Translation gives CASSLGRSSYEQYF.

Here the CDR3 reads CASSLAFQETQYF. The CDR3 bases are TGTGCCAGCAGCTTGGCCTTCCAAGAGACCCAGTACTTC. V gene TRBV5-4 combines with J gene TRBJ2-5; D call uncertain. The CDR3 has 13 residues. The V gene lost 0 bases and the J gene lost 1 base, with 4 bases spanning the gap. In germline, CDR1 is SGHNT, CDR2 YYREEE (reference sequence).

The chain carries TRBV11-3 and TRBJ2-3, with 12 positions matching TRBD1. Per the germline V gene, CDR1 is SGHNT and CDR2 is YENEEA. V lost 5 bases, J lost 2 bases, and 2 bases stayed unmatched. CDR3 length equals 15 residues. CDR3 residues: CASSRGQGATDTQYF. The DNA for the CDR3 is TGTGCCAGCAGCAGGGGACAGGGGGCCACAGATACGCAGTATTTT.

The chain has TRBV29-1 and TRBJ1-1; the match to TRBD1 covers 7 bases. The CDR3 loop spans 14 amino acids. J lost 5 bases, V lost 1 base, and 7 bases had no gene match. CDR1 SQVTM and CDR2 ANQGSEA come from the germline V gene. In DNA form, the CDR3 reads TGCAGCGTTGAAGTACAAGCCAGGGGGACTGAAGCTTTCTTT. Residues: CSVEVQARGTEAFF.

In nucleotides, the CDR3 is TGCGCCAGCAGCGCGTCCCCTCAGGGGGACTCCTACAATGAGCAGTTCTTC. Its translation is CASSASPQGDSYNEQFF. The chain employs TRBV5-1 and TRBJ2-1; 7 nucleotides match TRBD1. The V gene's germline CDR1 is SGHRS and CDR2 YFSETQ. V lost 4 bases to trimming and J lost 0 bases; unmatched junction nucleotides: 10. The CDR3 extends over 17 amino acids. Full variable domain (rest looked up from reference TRBV5-1 and TRBJ2-1): KAGVTQTPRYLIKTRGQQVTLSCSPISGHRSVSWYQQTPGQGLQFLFEYFSETQRNKGNFPGRFSGRQFSNSRSEMNVSTLELGDSALYLCASSASPQGDSYNEQFFGPGTRLTVL.

This rearrangement joins TRBV7-6 to TRBJ2-3; 9 positions match TRBD2. CDR1 is SGHVS and CDR2 is FNYEAQ in the germline V gene. The CDR3 has 15 residues. Trimming removed 3 bases from V and 9 bases from J; junction bases left unmatched: 10. CDR3: CASSLGLAGPPTQYF. DNA for the CDR3: TGTGCCAGCAGCTTGGGGCTAGCGGGGCCTCCGACGCAGTATTTT.

The chain recombines TRBV7-8 with TRBJ1-1; 7 nucleotides align to TRBD1. The CDR3 has 13 amino acids. V dropped 5 bases and J dropped 5; count of bases not matched to a gene: 5. Germline loops: CDR1 SGHVS, CDR2 FQNEAQ. DNA for the CDR3: TGTGCCAGCAGCAAACAGGGGAGGACTGAAGCTTTCTTT. Translating it yields CASSKQGRTEAFF.

The chain combines TRBV6-5 with TRBJ1-3, with D unclear. Germline V CDR1 and CDR2: MNHEY, SVGAGI. This CDR3 spans 14 amino acids. V was cut by 4 bases and J by 0 bases, with 7 bases left in between. Here the CDR3 DNA reads TGTGCCAGCAGTTTGTCGCGCTCTGGAAACACCATATATTTT. It is translated as CASSLSRSGNTIYF.

The chain combines TRBV7-2 with TRBJ1-1; D may be TRBD1 (6 bases). Trimming took 1 base from V and 0 from J, leaving 9 bases between them. The germline CDR1 and CDR2 sequences are SGHTA and FQGNSA. The CDR3 length is 15 residues. The CDR3: CASSLDRALNTEAFF. CDR3 bases: TGTGCCAGCAGCTTAGACAGGGCATTGAACACTGAAGCTTTCTTT. Complete variable domain (other parts from reference TRBV7-2 and TRBJ1-1): GAGVSQSPSNKVTEKGKDVELRCDPISGHTALYWYRQSLGQGLEFLIYFQGNSAPDKSGLPSDRFSAERTGGSVSTLTIQRTQQEDSAVYLCASSLDRALNTEAFFGQGTRLTVV.

J is TRBJ2-1 and V is TRBV18; the match to TRBD2 covers 7 bases. CDR1 is KGHSH, CDR2 LQKENI, per germline. This CDR3 comprises 17 residues. V lost 3 bases, J lost 3 bases, and 11 bases stayed unmatched. The CDR3 bases are TGTGCCAGCTCACCGTGGCCGAGCGGGGTGGGCTACAATGAGCAGTTCTTC. Its translation is CASSPWPSGVGYNEQFF.